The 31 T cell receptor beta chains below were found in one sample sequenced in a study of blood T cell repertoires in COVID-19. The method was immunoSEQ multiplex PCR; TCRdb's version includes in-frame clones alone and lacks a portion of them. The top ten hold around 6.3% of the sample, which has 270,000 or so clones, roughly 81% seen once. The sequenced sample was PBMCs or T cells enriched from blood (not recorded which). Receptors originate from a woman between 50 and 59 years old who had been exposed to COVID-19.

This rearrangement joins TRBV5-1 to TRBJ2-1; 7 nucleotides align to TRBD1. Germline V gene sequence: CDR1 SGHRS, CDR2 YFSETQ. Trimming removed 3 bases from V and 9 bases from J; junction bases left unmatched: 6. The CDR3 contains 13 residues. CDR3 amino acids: CASSWTYRGEQFF. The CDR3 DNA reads TGCGCCAGCAGCTGGACTTACAGGGGTGAGCAGTTCTTC. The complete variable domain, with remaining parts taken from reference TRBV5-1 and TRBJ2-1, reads KAGVTQTPRYLIKTRGQQVTLSCSPISGHRSVSWYQQTPGQGLQFLFEYFSETQRNKGNFPGRFSGRQFSNSRSEMNVSTLELGDSALYLCASSWTYRGEQFFGPGTRLTVL.

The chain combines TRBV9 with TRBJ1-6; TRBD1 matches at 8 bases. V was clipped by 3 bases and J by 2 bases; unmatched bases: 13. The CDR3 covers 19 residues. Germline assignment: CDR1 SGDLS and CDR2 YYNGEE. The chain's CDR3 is CASSDVGTGRETYNSPLHF. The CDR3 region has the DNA TGTGCCAGCAGCGACGTCGGGACAGGAAGGGAAACCTATAATTCACCCCTCCACTTT.

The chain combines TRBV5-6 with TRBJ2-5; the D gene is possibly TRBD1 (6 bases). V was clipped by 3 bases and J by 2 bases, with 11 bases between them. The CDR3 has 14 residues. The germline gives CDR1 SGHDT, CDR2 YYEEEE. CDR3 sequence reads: CASSYTTGQETQYF. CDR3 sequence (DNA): TGTGCCAGCAGCTACACGACAGGACAAGAGACCCAGTACTTC.

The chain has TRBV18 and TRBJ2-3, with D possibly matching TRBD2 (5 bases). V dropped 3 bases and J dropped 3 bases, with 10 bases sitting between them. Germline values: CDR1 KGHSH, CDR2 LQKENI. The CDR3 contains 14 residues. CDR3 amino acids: CASSPGTGTDTQYF. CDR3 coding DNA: TGTGCCAGCTCACCTGGTACGGGGACAGATACGCAGTATTTT. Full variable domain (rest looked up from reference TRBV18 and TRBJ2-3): NAGVMQNPRHLVRRRGQEARLRCSPMKGHSHVYWYRQLPEEGLKFMVYLQKENIIDESGMPKERFSAEFPKEGPSILRIQQVVRGDSAAYFCASSPGTGTDTQYFGPGTRLTVL.

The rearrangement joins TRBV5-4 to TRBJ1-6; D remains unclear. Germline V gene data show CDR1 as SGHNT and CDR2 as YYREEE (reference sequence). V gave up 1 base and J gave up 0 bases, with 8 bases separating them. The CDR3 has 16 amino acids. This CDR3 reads CASSLRGSSYNSPLHF. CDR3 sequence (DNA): TGTGCCAGCAGCTTGCGAGGGAGCTCCTATAATTCACCCCTCCACTTT. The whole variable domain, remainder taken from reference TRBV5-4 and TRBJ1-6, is ETGVTQSPTHLIKTRGQQVTLRCSSQSGHNTVSWYQQALGQGPQFIFQYYREEENGRGNFPPRFSGLQFPNYSSELNVNALELDDSALYLCASSLRGSSYNSPLHFGNGTRLTVT.

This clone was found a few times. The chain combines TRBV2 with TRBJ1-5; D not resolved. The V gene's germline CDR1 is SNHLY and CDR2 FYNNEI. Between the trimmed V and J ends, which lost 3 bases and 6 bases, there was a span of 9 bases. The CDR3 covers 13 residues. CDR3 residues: CASSEAGAQPQHF. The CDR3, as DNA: TGTGCCAGCAGTGAGGCGGGAGCTCAGCCCCAGCATTTT.

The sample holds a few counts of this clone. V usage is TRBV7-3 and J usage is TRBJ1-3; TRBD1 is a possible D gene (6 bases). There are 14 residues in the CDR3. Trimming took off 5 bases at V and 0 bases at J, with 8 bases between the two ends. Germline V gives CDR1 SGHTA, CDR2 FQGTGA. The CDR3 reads CASSQDSSGNTIYF. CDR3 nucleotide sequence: TGTGCCAGCAGCCAGGACAGCTCTGGAAACACCATATATTTT.

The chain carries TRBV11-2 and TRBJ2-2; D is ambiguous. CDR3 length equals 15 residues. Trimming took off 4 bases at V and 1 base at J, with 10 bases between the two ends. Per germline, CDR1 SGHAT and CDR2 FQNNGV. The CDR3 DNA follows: TGTGCCAGCAGCTCTAGACTCCAGAACACCGGGGAGCTGTTTTTT. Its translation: CASSSRLQNTGELFF.

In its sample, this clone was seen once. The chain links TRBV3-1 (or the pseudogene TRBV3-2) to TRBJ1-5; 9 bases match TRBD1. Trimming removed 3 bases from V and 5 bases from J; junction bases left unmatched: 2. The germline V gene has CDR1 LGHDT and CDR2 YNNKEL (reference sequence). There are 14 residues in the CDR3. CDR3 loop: CASSQGTGYQPQHF. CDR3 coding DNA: TGTGCCAGCAGCCAGGGGACAGGGTATCAGCCCCAGCATTTT.

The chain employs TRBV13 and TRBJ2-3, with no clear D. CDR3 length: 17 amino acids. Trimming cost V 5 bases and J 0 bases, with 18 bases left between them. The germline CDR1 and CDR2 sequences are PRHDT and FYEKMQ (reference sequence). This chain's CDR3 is CASSLDNRRLSTDTQYF. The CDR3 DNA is TGTGCCAGCAGCCTCGACAATAGAAGGCTTAGCACAGATACGCAGTATTTT. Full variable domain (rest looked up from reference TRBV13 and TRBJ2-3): AAGVIQSPRHLIKEKRETATLKCYPIPRHDTVYWYQQGPGQDPQFLISFYEKMQSDKGSIPDRFSAQQFSDYHSELNMSSLELGDSALYFCASSLDNRRLSTDTQYFGPGTRLTVL.

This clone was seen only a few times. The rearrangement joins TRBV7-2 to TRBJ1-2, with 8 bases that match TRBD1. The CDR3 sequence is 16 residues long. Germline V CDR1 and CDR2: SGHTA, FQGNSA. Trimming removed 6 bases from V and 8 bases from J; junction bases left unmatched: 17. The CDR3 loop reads CASSRNKHQGAGGYTF. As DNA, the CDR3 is TGTGCCAGCAGTCGAAATAAACACCAGGGGGCAGGGGGCTACACCTTC. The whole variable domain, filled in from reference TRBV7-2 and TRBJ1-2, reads GAGVSQSPSNKVTEKGKDVELRCDPISGHTALYWYRQSLGQGLEFLIYFQGNSAPDKSGLPSDRFSAERTGGSVSTLTIQRTQQEDSAVYLCASSRNKHQGAGGYTFGSGTRLTVV.

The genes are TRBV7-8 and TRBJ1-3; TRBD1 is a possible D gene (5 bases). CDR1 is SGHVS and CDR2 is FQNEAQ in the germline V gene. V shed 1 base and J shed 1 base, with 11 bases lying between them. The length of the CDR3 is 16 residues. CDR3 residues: CASSLVAGGSGNTIYF. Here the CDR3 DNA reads TGTGCCAGCAGCTTAGTCGCGGGGGGTTCTGGAAACACCATATATTTT. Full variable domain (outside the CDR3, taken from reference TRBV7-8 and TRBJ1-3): GAGVSQSPRYKVAKRGQDVALRCDPISGHVSLFWYQQALGQGPEFLTYFQNEAQLDKSGLPSDRFFAERPEGSVSTLKIQRTQQEDSAVYLCASSLVAGGSGNTIYFGEGSWLTVV.

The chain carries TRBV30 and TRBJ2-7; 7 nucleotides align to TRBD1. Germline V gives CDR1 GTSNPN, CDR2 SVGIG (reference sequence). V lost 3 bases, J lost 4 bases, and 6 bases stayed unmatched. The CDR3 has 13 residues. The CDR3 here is CAWSRGDRYEQYF. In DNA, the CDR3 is TGTGCCTGGAGCCGAGGGGACAGATACGAGCAGTACTTC.

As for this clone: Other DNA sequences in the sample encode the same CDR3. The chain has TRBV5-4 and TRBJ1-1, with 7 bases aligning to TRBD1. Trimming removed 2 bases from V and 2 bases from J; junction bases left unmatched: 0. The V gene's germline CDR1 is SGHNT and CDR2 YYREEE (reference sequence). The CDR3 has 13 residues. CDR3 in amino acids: CASSLGGNTEAFF. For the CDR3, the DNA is TGTGCCAGCAGCTTAGGGGGCAACACTGAAGCTTTCTTT. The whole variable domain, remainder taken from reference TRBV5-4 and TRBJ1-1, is ETGVTQSPTHLIKTRGQQVTLRCSSQSGHNTVSWYQQALGQGPQFIFQYYREEENGRGNFPPRFSGLQFPNYSSELNVNALELDDSALYLCASSLGGNTEAFFGQGTRLTVV.

The DNA for the CDR3 is TGTGCCAGCAGCGGACTGTACACCGGGGAGCTGTTTTTT. Translated: CASSGLYTGELFF. V usage is TRBV6-4 and J usage is TRBJ2-2; D is possibly TRBD2 (5 bases). Trimming shortened V by 6 bases and J by 3 bases, and 8 bases separated the two germline ends. There are 13 residues in the CDR3. Germline values: CDR1 MRHNA, CDR2 SNTAGT.

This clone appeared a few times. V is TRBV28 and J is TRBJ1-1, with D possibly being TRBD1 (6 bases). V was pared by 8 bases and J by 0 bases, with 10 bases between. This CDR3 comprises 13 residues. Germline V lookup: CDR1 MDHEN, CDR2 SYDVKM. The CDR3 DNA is TGTGCCAGCGGTACAGGGATGAACACTGAAGCTTTCTTT. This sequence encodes CASGTGMNTEAFF.

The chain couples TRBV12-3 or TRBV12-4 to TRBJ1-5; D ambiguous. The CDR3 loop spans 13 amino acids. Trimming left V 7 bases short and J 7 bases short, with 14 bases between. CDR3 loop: CASTPSRGQPQHF. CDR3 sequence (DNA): TGTGCCAGCACCCCCTCCCGGGGACAGCCCCAGCATTTT.

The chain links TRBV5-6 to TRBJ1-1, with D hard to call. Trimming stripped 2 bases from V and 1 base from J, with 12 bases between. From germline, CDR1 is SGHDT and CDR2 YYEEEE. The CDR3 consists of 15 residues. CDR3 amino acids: CASSFIVPGNTEAFF. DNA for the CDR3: TGTGCCAGCAGCTTTATTGTCCCAGGGAACACTGAAGCTTTCTTT.

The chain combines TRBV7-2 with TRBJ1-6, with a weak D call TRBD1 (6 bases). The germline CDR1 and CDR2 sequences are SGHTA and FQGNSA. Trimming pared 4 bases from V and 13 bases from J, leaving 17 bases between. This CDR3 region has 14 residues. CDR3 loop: CASSSGATGSPLHF. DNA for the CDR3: TGTGCCAGCAGCTCTGGAGCAACAGGGTCCCCCCTCCACTTT.

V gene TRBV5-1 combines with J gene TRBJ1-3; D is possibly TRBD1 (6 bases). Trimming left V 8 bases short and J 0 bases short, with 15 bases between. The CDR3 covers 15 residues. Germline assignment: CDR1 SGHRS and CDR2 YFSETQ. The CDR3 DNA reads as TGCGCCAGTTTCGACAGGCCCGGCTCTGGAAACACCATATATTTT. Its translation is CASFDRPGSGNTIYF.

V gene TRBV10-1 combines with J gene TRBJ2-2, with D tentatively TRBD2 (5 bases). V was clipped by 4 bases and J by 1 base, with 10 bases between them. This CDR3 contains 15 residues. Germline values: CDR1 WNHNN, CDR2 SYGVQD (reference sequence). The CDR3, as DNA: TGCGCCAGCAGTGGGACTGTCTTGAACACCGGGGAGCTGTTTTTT. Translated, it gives CASSGTVLNTGELFF.

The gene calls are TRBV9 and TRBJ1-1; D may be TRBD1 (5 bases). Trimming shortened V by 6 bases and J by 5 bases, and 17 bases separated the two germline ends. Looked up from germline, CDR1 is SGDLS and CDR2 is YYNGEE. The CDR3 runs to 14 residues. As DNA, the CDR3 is TGTGCCAGCACCACAGGCCCGGCGGGAACTGAAGCTTTCTTT. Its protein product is CASTTGPAGTEAFF.

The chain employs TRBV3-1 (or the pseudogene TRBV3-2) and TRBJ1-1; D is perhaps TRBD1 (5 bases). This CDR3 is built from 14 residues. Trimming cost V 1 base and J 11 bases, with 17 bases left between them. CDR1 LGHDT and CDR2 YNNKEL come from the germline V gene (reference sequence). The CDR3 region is CASSQGRQLDSAFF. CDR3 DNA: TGTGCCAGCAGCCAAGGGAGACAGCTAGACAGCGCTTTCTTT.

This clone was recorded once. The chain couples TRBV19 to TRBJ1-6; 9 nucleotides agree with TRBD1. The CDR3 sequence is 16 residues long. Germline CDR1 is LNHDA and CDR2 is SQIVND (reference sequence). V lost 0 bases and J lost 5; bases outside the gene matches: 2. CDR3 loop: CASSIETGGHNSPLHF. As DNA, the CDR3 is TGTGCCAGTAGTATAGAGACAGGGGGTCATAATTCACCCCTCCACTTT.

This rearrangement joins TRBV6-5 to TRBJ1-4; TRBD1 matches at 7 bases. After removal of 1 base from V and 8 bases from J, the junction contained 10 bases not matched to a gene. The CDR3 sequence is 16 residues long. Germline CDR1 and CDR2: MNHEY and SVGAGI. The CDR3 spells CASSYFPDREDEKLFF. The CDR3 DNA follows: TGTGCCAGCAGTTACTTCCCAGACAGGGAGGACGAAAAACTGTTTTTT.

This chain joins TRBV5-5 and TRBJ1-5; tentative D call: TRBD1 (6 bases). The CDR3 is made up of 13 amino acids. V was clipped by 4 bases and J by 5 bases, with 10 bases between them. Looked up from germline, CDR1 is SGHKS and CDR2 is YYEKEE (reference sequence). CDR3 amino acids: CASSRTADQPQHF. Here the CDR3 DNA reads TGTGCCAGCAGCCGGACAGCCGATCAGCCCCAGCATTTT.

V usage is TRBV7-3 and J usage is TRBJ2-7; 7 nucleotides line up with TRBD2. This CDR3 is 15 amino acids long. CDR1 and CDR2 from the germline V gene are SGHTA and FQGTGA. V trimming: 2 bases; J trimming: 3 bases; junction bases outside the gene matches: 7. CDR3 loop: CASSLGDYFFYEQYF. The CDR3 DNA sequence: TGTGCCAGCAGCTTAGGGGACTACTTTTTCTACGAGCAGTACTTC.

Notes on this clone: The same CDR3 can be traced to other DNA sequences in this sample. The CDR3 is CASSPGTAFYGYTF. The CDR3, as DNA: TGTGCCAGCAGCCCCGGGACAGCTTTCTATGGCTACACCTTC. This sequence joins TRBV5-5 and TRBJ1-2; the match to TRBD1 covers 7 bases. The germline CDR1 and CDR2 sequences are SGHKS and YYEKEE (reference sequence). The J segment lost 4 bases and the V segment lost 4 bases, leaving 7 bases of the junction unmatched. The CDR3 consists of 14 residues.

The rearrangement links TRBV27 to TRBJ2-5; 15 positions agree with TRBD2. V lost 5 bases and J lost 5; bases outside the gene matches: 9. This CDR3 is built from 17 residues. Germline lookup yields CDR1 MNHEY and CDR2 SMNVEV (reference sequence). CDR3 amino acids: CASSPSGTSGGWETQYF. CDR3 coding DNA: TGTGCCAGCAGTCCCTCCGGGACTAGCGGGGGGTGGGAGACCCAGTACTTC.

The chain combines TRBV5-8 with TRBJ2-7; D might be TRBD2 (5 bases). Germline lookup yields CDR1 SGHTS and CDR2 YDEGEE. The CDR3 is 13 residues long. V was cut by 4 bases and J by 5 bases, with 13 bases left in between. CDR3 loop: CASSPYGVHEQYF. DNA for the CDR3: TGTGCCAGCAGCCCTTACGGGGTCCACGAGCAGTACTTC.

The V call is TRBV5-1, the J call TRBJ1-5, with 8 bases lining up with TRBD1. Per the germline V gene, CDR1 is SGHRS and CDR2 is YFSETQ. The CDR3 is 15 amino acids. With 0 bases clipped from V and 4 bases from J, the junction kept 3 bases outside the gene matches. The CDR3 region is CASSLETGENQPQHF. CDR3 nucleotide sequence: TGCGCCAGCAGCTTGGAGACAGGGGAGAATCAGCCCCAGCATTTT. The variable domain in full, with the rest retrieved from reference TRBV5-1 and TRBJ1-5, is KAGVTQTPRYLIKTRGQQVTLSCSPISGHRSVSWYQQTPGQGLQFLFEYFSETQRNKGNFPGRFSGRQFSNSRSEMNVSTLELGDSALYLCASSLETGENQPQHFGDGTRLSIL.